These 24 T cell receptor beta chains came from one sample sequenced in a study of T cell repertoires in cytomegalovirus infection. Each CDR3 protein gets one entry after TCRdb re-called the reads with MiXCR. Of over 300,000 distinct CDR3 sequences listed, under 20% are singletons. What was sequenced was PBMCs. Every receptor here comes from a human donor in good health (CMV status not recorded). Some clones in this sample may be carry-over from other donors' samples.

This clonotype was found many times. The chain uses TRBV6-1 and TRBJ2-7; the D gene could be TRBD1 or TRBD2 (5 bases each). The CDR3 contains 13 residues. Germline V gives CDR1 MNHNS, CDR2 SASEGT. Between the trimmed V and J ends, which lost 7 bases and 1 base, there was a span of 11 bases. CDR3 coding DNA: TGTGCCAGCATGACGGGGACGTCCTACGAGCAGTACTTC. Its translation: CASMTGTSYEQYF.

CDR3 protein: CASSQGEYSNQPQHF. The CDR3, as DNA: TGTGCCAGCAGCCAAGGGGAATATAGCAATCAGCCCCAGCATTTT. The chain carries TRBV4-2 and TRBJ1-5; D not certain. The ends were cut back, 1 base at V and 0 bases at J, with 7 bases in the middle. Germline CDR1 LGHNA, CDR2 YNFKEQ. The CDR3 length is 15 residues.

This clonotype appeared a few times. The J gene is TRBJ1-2, the V gene TRBV4-2, with TRBD1 as a possible D gene (6 bases). V lost 4 bases, J lost 4 bases, and 13 bases lay in between. Germline V gene lookup returns CDR1 LGHNA and CDR2 YNFKEQ. The CDR3 loop spans 14 amino acids. The CDR3 sequence: CASSRRGDPYGYTF. CDR3 sequence (DNA): TGTGCCAGCAGCCGAAGGGGGGACCCCTATGGCTACACCTTC.

The V gene is TRBV6-1, the J gene TRBJ2-2, with 12 bases identical to TRBD2. Per germline, CDR1 MNHNS and CDR2 SASEGT. The V gene end was trimmed by 5 bases and the J gene end by 4 bases; junction bases not matched to a gene: 5. The CDR3 extends over 16 amino acids. The DNA for the CDR3 is TGTGCCAGCAGTTCGCCGGGACTAGCGGGCACCGGGGAGCTGTTTTTT. Translating it yields CASSSPGLAGTGELFF.

This clonotype has a count of ten or more. The genes are TRBV14 and TRBJ2-1, with a tentative D call TRBD2 (5 bases). Germline V lookup: CDR1 SGHDN, CDR2 FVKESK. Trimming shortened V by 0 bases and J by 5 bases, and 14 bases separated the two germline ends. The length of the CDR3 is 16 residues. In DNA, the CDR3 is TGTGCCAGCAGCCAAGACACGCTAGCCCCCAACAATGAGCAGTTCTTC. Residues: CASSQDTLAPNNEQFF.

The rearrangement uses TRBV20-1 and TRBJ2-1; 8 nucleotides line up with TRBD2. V lost 6 bases and J lost 12; bases outside the gene matches: 22. The CDR3 runs 16 residues. Germline V gene lookup returns CDR1 DFQATT and CDR2 SNEGSKA (reference sequence). CDR3 sequence reads: CSARQPGTRSPGGQFF. For the CDR3, the DNA is TGCAGTGCGCGCCAACCCGGGACTAGGAGCCCGGGAGGGCAGTTCTTC.

J is TRBJ2-7 and V is TRBV28; 8 nucleotides align to TRBD2. This CDR3 is 15 amino acids long. Germline CDR1 and CDR2: MDHEN and SYDVKM. After removal of 5 bases from V and 1 base from J, the junction contained 7 bases not matched to a gene. The CDR3: CASSLSGGYSYEQYF. The CDR3 DNA reads as TGTGCCAGCAGTCTAAGCGGGGGCTATTCCTACGAGCAGTACTTC.

This chain uses TRBV12-3 or TRBV12-4 with TRBJ1-1; D perhaps matches TRBD1 (5 bases). The CDR3 totals 14 residues. Trimming removed 5 bases from V and 5 bases from J, with 15 bases in between. CDR3 amino acids: CASSRGGVRTEAFF. DNA for the CDR3: TGTGCCAGCAGTCGCGGGGGGGTACGTACTGAAGCTTTCTTT.

The V call is TRBV5-1, the J call TRBJ2-2, with 8 positions matching TRBD1. Germline CDR1 and CDR2: SGHRS and YFSETQ. V lost 4 bases, J lost 3 bases, and 5 bases stayed unmatched. This CDR3 has 15 residues. The CDR3: CASSIQGADTGELFF. CDR3 sequence (DNA): TGCGCCAGCAGCATCCAGGGGGCGGACACCGGGGAGCTGTTTTTT. The whole variable domain, filled in from reference TRBV5-1 and TRBJ2-2, reads KAGVTQTPRYLIKTRGQQVTLSCSPISGHRSVSWYQQTPGQGLQFLFEYFSETQRNKGNFPGRFSGRQFSNSRSEMNVSTLELGDSALYLCASSIQGADTGELFFGEGSRLTVL.

The chain employs TRBV20-1 and TRBJ1-5; a weak D match, TRBD1 (6 bases). Germline values: CDR1 DFQATT, CDR2 SNEGSKA (reference sequence). Trimming took off 2 bases at V and 1 base at J, with 9 bases between the two ends. This CDR3 contains 14 residues. The CDR3 sequence is CSARPTGSNQPQHF. CDR3 DNA sequence: TGCAGTGCTAGACCTACAGGGAGCAATCAGCCCCAGCATTTT.

In this sample, this clonotype turned up many times. The chain combines TRBV12-3 or TRBV12-4 with TRBJ1-2, with D possibly TRBD1 on 5 matching bases. V was trimmed by 6 bases and J by 3 bases, leaving 11 bases between them. The CDR3 covers 13 residues. Written as DNA, the CDR3 is TGTGCCAGCAGGCCCGGACAAGACTATGGCTACACCTTC. It yields the protein CASRPGQDYGYTF.

Points on this clonotype: Just one base apart from a much larger clone, this may be a read error. The V call is TRBV12-3 or TRBV12-4, the J call TRBJ1-5, with a weak D call TRBD1 (6 bases). V lost 6 bases to trimming and J lost 3 bases, with 12 bases between them. This CDR3 is 14 amino acids long. CDR3 amino acids: CASSGQFNNQPQHF. CDR3 DNA sequence: TGTGCCAGCAGCGGACAGTTCAACAATCAGCCCCAGCATTTT.

Ten or more counts support this clonotype. V usage is TRBV27 and J usage is TRBJ1-6, with 9 bases matching TRBD1. The CDR3 extends over 17 amino acids. The germline gives CDR1 MNHEY, CDR2 SMNVEV (reference sequence). The junction had 13 bases not matched to a gene; V was cut back by 3 bases and J by 10 bases. CDR3 protein: CASSFRGQGESGSPLHF. CDR3 nucleotide sequence: TGTGCCAGCAGTTTTCGGGGACAGGGCGAAAGCGGGTCACCCCTCCACTTT.

This clonotype was seen only a few times. The V call is TRBV27, the J call TRBJ2-5; TRBD1 is a possible D gene (6 bases). The CDR3 length is 15 residues. Trimming took off 5 bases at V and 7 bases at J, with 20 bases between the two ends. CDR1 and CDR2 from the germline V gene are MNHEY and SMNVEV (reference sequence). The CDR3 coding sequence is TGTGCCAGCAGTCCCAGGGACCCCCTAGGGGGGACCCAGTACTTC. Its protein is CASSPRDPLGGTQYF.

This chain connects TRBV7-9 to TRBJ1-5; D unresolved. The CDR3 loop spans 14 amino acids. The V end was cut by 4 bases, the J end by 4 bases, with 11 bases between. The germline V gene has CDR1 SEHNR and CDR2 FQNEAQ (reference sequence). CDR3 sequence reads: CASSSLRLNQPQHF. CDR3 DNA sequence: TGTGCCAGCAGCTCCCTTCGGCTTAATCAGCCCCAGCATTTT.

The chain recombines TRBV19 with TRBJ1-6; TRBD1 matches at 9 bases. The CDR3 has 14 amino acids. Germline trimming cut 6 bases from V and 14 bases from J; bases unmatched to any gene: 11. Germline V gene sequence: CDR1 LNHDA, CDR2 SQIVND (reference sequence). The DNA of the CDR3 is TGTGCCAGTAGCGAGACCGGGACAGGGAGCGCCCTCCACTTT. Its protein is CASSETGTGSALHF. The full variable domain, completed using reference TRBV19 and TRBJ1-6, is DGGITQSPKYLFRKEGQNVTLSCEQNLNHDAMYWYRQDPGQGLRLIYYSQIVNDFQKGDIAEGYSVSREKKESFPLTVTSAQKNPTAFYLCASSETGTGSALHFGNGTRLTVT.

This clonotype has only one observation. The rearrangement links TRBV2 to TRBJ1-1; maybe TRBD1 (5 bases). Germline V gene sequence: CDR1 SNHLY, CDR2 FYNNEI. The V and J ends lost 8 bases and 5 bases respectively, with 15 bases between them. The CDR3 is made up of 13 amino acids. The CDR3 here is CASRVGGFTEAFF. The DNA for the CDR3 is TGTGCCAGCCGCGTCGGGGGATTTACTGAAGCTTTCTTT.

This sequence joins TRBV7-3 and TRBJ2-7; the match to TRBD1 covers 7 bases. Germline CDR1 SGHTA, CDR2 FQGTGA. Losses at the gene ends were 5 bases for V and 6 bases for J; bases not matched to a gene: 10. The CDR3 sequence is 14 residues long. The CDR3 reads CASSLDRDMSEQYF. The CDR3 nucleotides read TGTGCCAGCAGCCTAGACAGGGATATGAGCGAGCAGTACTTC.

This clonotype was recorded a few times. The chain recombines TRBV27 with TRBJ1-5, with no clear D. The germline V gene encodes CDR1 MNHEY and CDR2 SMNVEV (reference sequence). The CDR3 runs to 15 residues. V was cut by 5 bases and J by 5 bases, with 16 bases left in between. In DNA form, the CDR3 reads TGTGCCAGCAGTCGGGGAGTGAGTTCGGATCAGCCCCAGCATTTT. Translation: CASSRGVSSDQPQHF.

The J gene is TRBJ2-5, the V gene TRBV20-1; 9 bases map to TRBD1. The CDR3 is 15 amino acids. CDR1 is DFQATT, CDR2 SNEGSKA, per germline (reference sequence). The V segment lost 6 bases and the J segment 1 base; nucleotides outside the gene matches: 9. CDR3 nucleotide sequence: TGCAGTGCCAGTACCGGGACAGGGTTCCAAGAGACCCAGTACTTC. Translating gives CSASTGTGFQETQYF.

This clonotype was seen more than once but under ten times. The chain combines TRBV11-2 with TRBJ2-1, with no clear D. V was shortened by 5 bases and J by 0 bases, with 14 bases between the two germline ends. The CDR3 is made up of 16 amino acids. CDR1 and CDR2 (germline): SGHAT, FQNNGV. The CDR3: CASSRPVVRSYNEQFF. The DNA for the CDR3 is TGTGCCAGCAGCCGGCCGGTCGTTCGCTCCTACAATGAGCAGTTCTTC.

This clonotype has more than one count but fewer than ten. The chain uses TRBV6-1 and TRBJ1-5; 9 bases fit TRBD1. The CDR3 runs 12 residues. Looked up from germline, CDR1 is MNHNS and CDR2 is SASEGT. After removal of 6 bases from V and 11 bases from J, the junction contained 5 bases not matched to a gene. CDR3 sequence (DNA): TGTGCCAGCAGAACAGGGGGCACGGCCCAGCATTTT. Its translation is CASRTGGTAQHF.

The sample holds a few counts of this clonotype. The V call is TRBV20-1, the J call TRBJ2-1; TRBD2 agrees at 7 bases. CDR1 is DFQATT and CDR2 is SNEGSKA in the germline V gene (reference sequence). The CDR3 runs 14 residues. With V trimmed by 1 base and J by 8 bases, 8 bases remained unmatched. CDR3 amino acids: CSARGGRGNHEQFF. For the CDR3, the DNA is TGCAGTGCTAGAGGTGGGCGGGGGAACCATGAGCAGTTCTTC.

This clonotype was seen many times. This chain joins TRBV7-2 and TRBJ2-2; D is ambiguous. The CDR3 loop spans 14 amino acids. Germline CDR1 is SGHTA and CDR2 is FQGNSA. Between the trimmed V and J ends, which lost 2 bases and 5 bases, there was a span of 9 bases. The DNA of the CDR3 is TGTGCCAGCAGCTTAAGAAGAGAGACCGGGGAGCTGTTTTTT. Translating gives CASSLRRETGELFF.